These 8 T cell receptor beta chains came from one sample sequenced in a study of blood T cell repertoires in COVID-19. TCRdb's copy holds only in-frame clones and misses some; the assay was immunoSEQ multiplex PCR. Among fewer than 350,000 clones listed, roughly 86% were seen once. Specimen: peripheral blood. The receptors originated from a man aged 40-55 years with active or convalescent COVID-19.

The chain couples TRBV2 to TRBJ1-1; 12 nucleotides align to TRBD1. V was pared by 0 bases and J by 5 bases, with 4 bases of the junction left unmatched. The CDR3 is 16 amino acids. The germline CDR1 and CDR2 sequences are SNHLY and FYNNEI. Here the CDR3 reads CASSEARGQGATEAFF. In DNA, the CDR3 is TGTGCCAGCAGTGAAGCGCGGGGACAGGGGGCAACTGAAGCTTTCTTT.

There are a few counts of this clone. This chain connects TRBV30 to TRBJ2-7, with D unclear. CDR1 is GTSNPN and CDR2 is SVGIG in the germline V gene (reference sequence). Trimming cost V 1 base and J 3 bases, with 4 bases left between them. This CDR3 comprises 11 residues. The CDR3 reads CAWSGVYEQYF. The CDR3 DNA follows: TGTGCCTGGAGTGGAGTCTACGAGCAGTACTTC.

This chain uses TRBV7-9 with TRBJ1-1; 8 nucleotides line up with TRBD1. V lost 5 bases to trimming and J lost 1 base; unmatched junction nucleotides: 6. The CDR3 has 15 amino acids. Per germline, CDR1 SEHNR and CDR2 FQNEAQ (reference sequence). CDR3 sequence: CASSPWTGKNTEAFF. CDR3 DNA sequence: TGTGCCAGCAGCCCATGGACAGGGAAGAACACTGAAGCTTTCTTT.

V gene TRBV5-6 combines with J gene TRBJ2-7, with TRBD1 identical over 9 bases. Germline-derived CDR1 and CDR2 are SGHDT and YYEEEE. With 6 bases clipped from V and 4 bases from J, the junction kept 8 bases outside the gene matches. CDR3 length equals 14 residues. In DNA form, the CDR3 reads TGTGCCAGCACCTACGACAGGGGGGTATACGAGCAGTACTTC. This encodes CASTYDRGVYEQYF.

The rearrangement uses TRBV9 and TRBJ2-7; 11 bases are shared with TRBD1. The CDR3 loop spans 14 amino acids. V dropped 4 bases and J dropped 5; count of bases not matched to a gene: 5. CDR1 is SGDLS and CDR2 is YYNGEE in the germline V gene. In DNA form, the CDR3 reads TGTGCCAGCAGCACTTGGGACAGGGGGAACGAGCAGTACTTC. Translated, it gives CASSTWDRGNEQYF.

The CDR3 region has the DNA TGTGCCAGCAGCGTCGGTCCGAGTTCGCCCCAGCATTTT. This gives the protein CASSVGPSSPQHF. This rearrangement joins TRBV9 to TRBJ1-5; D gene unclear. With 2 bases removed from V and 9 bases from J, the gap between germline ends came to 12 bases. The length of the CDR3 is 13 residues. The germline gives CDR1 SGDLS, CDR2 YYNGEE.

The rearrangement uses TRBV4-1 and TRBJ2-3; the D gene is possibly TRBD1 (6 bases). The CDR3 is 16 amino acids. Trimming removed 0 bases at V and 1 base at J, with 11 bases between. CDR1 is MGHRA and CDR2 is YSYEKL in the germline V gene. DNA of the CDR3: TGCGCCAGCAGCCAAGAACAGGGATGGGGCACAGATACGCAGTATTTT. It encodes CASSQEQGWGTDTQYF.

DNA for the CDR3: TGTGCCAGCAGTTTGAGTGTCGCGTCAGATACGCAGTATTTT. This gives the protein CASSLSVASDTQYF. The rearrangement joins TRBV6-5 to TRBJ2-3; D not certain. V was trimmed by 4 bases and J by 4 bases, leaving 12 bases between them. CDR3 length equals 14 residues. Germline V gene lookup returns CDR1 MNHEY and CDR2 SVGAGI.